Described below is a single T cell receptor beta chain sequence and its context. Its antigen is currently not known. Base qualities are missing; no much larger clone stands one base away. The immunoSEQ Assay, a bias-controlled multiplex PCR, was used to amplify TCRbeta CDR3 regions from genomic DNA. Under the source paper's analysis protocol: Within the assay, amplification of reference gene primers was used to estimate how many nucleated cells each sample contained. To quantify the absolute abundance of each unique TCRbeta CDR3 rearrangement, sequence reads were collapsed and filtered. For each sample, productive Simpson clonality was calculated as the square root of Simpson's diversity index over productive rearrangements. TCRdb's version of the immuneACCESS table is confined to in-frame rearrangements and falls short of the full clone set. An unresolved V gene accounts for under half of the shortfall where checked; the remainder is of unknown origin. D and trimming were read from the DNA, whereas the V and J calls and clone size are those reported in that table. This sample comprises roughly 230,000 clones, 85% to 90% of them detected only once. In total, the top ten clones hold 3% to 4% of the sample.

This record comes from a study of blood T cell repertoires in COVID-19 (dated by TCRdb to 2018 to 2021). With regard to the full study: Collaborator samples came from the United States, Italy and Spain and covered acute and convalescent phases of COVID-19. The sample metadata nearly always contained a de-identified subject ID, COVID-19 status, age in years and sex. Where available, HLA class I and class II types were taken from metadata supplied by the sample provider and were not determined by assay-based typing. The prospective study material was composed of cDNA or gDNA derived from T cells, B-cell-depleted T cells, or PBMCs. The dataset comprised deeply sampled blood TCRbeta repertoires from subjects exposed to, actively infected with, or recovered from COVID-19. Samples were obtained from the ongoing ImmuneRACE study (first 160 participants) and from over 1,000 subjects provided by 6 global collaborators. A freely available public database, intended as a resource for researchers studying the immune response to SARS-CoV-2, is where the repertoires were released.

The CDR3 sequence holds 17 residues, the cysteine and phenylalanine included. The kept DNA is CDR3 alone, 51 bases in frame from the first base. The germline V gene encodes CDR1 LGHDT and CDR2 YNNKEL (reference sequence). The germline V and J ends show losses of 5 bases and 1 base respectively, and no gene match explains 13 bases of the junction. Results and caveats for the whole study, not just this receptor: Clinical and demographic metadata were provided uncurated, with the amount varying by source and participant.

In the prospective study, participants were roughly 18 to 95 years old, resided in under 30 geographic areas of the United States, and were enrolled through a virtual design. Cohort assignment in the prospective study relied on participant-reported clinical history from a screening survey and a study questionnaire. In the prospective study, whole blood, serum and a nasopharyngeal or oropharyngeal swab were collected from each participant by mobile phlebotomists. Prospective study participants could optionally give additional blood draws and questionnaires over a roughly 2-month period. Before DNA extraction, blood samples from the prospective study were shipped at room temperature or frozen.

The sequencing sample was made of PBMCs or T cells enriched from blood (not recorded which). The TCR comes from a woman aged 25 to 39 with acute COVID-19. The sequence links TRBV3-1 (or the pseudogene TRBV3-2) to TRBJ2-5; 7 bases in the middle match TRBD1. The CDR3 sequence is CASSKAEGALGQETQYF. The DNA is TGTGCCAGCAGCAAAGCAGAGGGGGCGTTGGGCCAAGAGACCCAGTACTTC.